This TCR beta chain was obtained from a study of T cells after yellow fever vaccination. This clonotype occurred many times. The antigen is unknown. CDR1 is ENHRY, CDR2 SYGVKD, per germline. Trimming took 4 bases from V and 3 from J, leaving 12 bases between them. The CDR3 is made up of 14 amino acids. TCRdb re-called the 5' RACE reads through MiXCR, storing one row per CDR3 protein. In the table there are 500,000 to 650,000 distinct CDR3 sequences, about 12% of which are singletons. Broader study findings: A minor fraction of clonotypes spanned both CD4 and CD8 compartments.

This sequence originates from a young man who received the YFV17D yellow fever vaccine. The specimen comprised PBMCs, sampled on the day of the yellow fever booster vaccination. The gene calls are TRBV10-3 and TRBJ2-5, with D tentatively TRBD1 or TRBD2 (6 bases each). CDR3 nucleotides: TGTGCCATCAGTGCGAGGGGGGAAAAAGAGACCCAGTACTTC. It is translated as CAISARGEKETQYF.